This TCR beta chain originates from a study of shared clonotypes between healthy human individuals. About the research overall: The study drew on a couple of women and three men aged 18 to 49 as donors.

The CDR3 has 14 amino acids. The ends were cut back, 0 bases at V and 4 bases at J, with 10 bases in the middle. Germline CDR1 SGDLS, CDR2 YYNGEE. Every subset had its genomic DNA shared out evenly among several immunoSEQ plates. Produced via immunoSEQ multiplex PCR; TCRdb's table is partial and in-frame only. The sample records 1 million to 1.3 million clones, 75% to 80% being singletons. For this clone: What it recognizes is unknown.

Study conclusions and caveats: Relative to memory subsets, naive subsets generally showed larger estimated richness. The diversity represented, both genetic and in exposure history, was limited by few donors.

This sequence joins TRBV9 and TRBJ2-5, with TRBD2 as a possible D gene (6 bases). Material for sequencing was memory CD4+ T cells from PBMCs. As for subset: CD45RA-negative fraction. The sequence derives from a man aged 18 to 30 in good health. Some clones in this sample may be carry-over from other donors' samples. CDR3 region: CASSVVGGPETQYF. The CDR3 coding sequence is TGTGCCAGCAGCGTAGTGGGGGGACCAGAGACCCAGTACTTC.